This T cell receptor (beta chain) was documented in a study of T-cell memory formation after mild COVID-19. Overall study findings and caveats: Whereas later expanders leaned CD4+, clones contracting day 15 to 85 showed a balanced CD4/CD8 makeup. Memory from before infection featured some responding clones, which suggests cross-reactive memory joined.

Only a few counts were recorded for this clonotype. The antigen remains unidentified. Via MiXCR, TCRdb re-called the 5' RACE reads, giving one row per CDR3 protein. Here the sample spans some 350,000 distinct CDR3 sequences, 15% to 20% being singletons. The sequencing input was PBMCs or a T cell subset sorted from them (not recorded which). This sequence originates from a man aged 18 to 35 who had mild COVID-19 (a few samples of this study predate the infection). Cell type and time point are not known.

CDR3 in DNA: TGTGCCACCAGTGATACTAGCCGGCAAGAGACCCAGTACTTC. It encodes CATSDTSRQETQYF. The rearrangement joins TRBV24-1 to TRBJ2-5; maybe TRBD2 (6 bases). This CDR3 spans 14 amino acids. The germline V gene encodes CDR1 KGHDR and CDR2 SFDVKD. Between the trimmed V and J ends, which lost 3 bases and 2 bases, there was a span of 9 bases.